This T cell receptor beta chain was observed in a study of blood T cells in healthy people across ages. The study's findings and limits: Diversity figures based on one million T cells were deemed too low. The study lacked donor CMV status, which possibly confounded expanded clonotype changes.

The CDR3 is 12 residues long. Germline V lookup: CDR1 SGHVS, CDR2 FQNEAQ. A second PCR, run for about 6 to 11 cycles, used a sample-barcoded 5' primer plus a J-beta primer mix. MiXCR, run by TCRdb on the 5' RACE reads, gives a single entry per CDR3 protein. The data contain over 950,000 distinct CDR3 sequences, roughly 51% of them singletons. About this clonotype itself: Its specificity is unknown. A junction boundary mismatches the germline segment, possibly from a read error.

Sequenced material: blood. The chain uses TRBV7-8 and TRBJ1-2; D gene unclear. The clonotype originates from an older woman in good health. The CDR3 region is CASSPRSGGYTF. The CDR3 DNA reads as TGTGCTAGCAGCCCTCGGTCTGGTGGCTACACCTTC.